These 26 T cell receptor beta chains originate from one sample sequenced in a study of post-analysis software for immune sequencing data. These receptors have no identified antigens. Points from the study as a whole: With TRBV5-6, TRBV5-1 and TRBV20-1 included, about five TRBV segments were more frequent in patients than in controls.

Unique molecular identifiers featured in each of the TCR beta cDNA libraries. TCRdb re-called the PCR reads through MiXCR, storing one row per CDR3 protein. Here the sample spans roughly 800,000 distinct CDR3 sequences, roughly 46% being singletons. The sequenced material came from blood. These receptors were collected from a girl aged 10-17 years with multiple sclerosis.

This chain connects TRBV6-1 to TRBJ1-4; the match to TRBD1 covers 7 bases. CDR1 is MNHNS, CDR2 SASEGT, per germline. This CDR3 region has 16 residues. V shed 3 bases, J shed 4 bases, and the junction held 8 bases outside the gene matches. CDR3 nucleotide sequence: TGTGCCAGCAGTGATGTAACAGGGGTCCTTAATGAAAAACTGTTTTTT. As protein: CASSDVTGVLNEKLFF.

This clonotype appeared once. The V gene is TRBV12-3 or TRBV12-4, the J gene TRBJ2-4; D not resolved. CDR3 length equals 14 residues. V shed 6 bases and J shed 13 bases, with 22 bases lying between them. The CDR3 region has the DNA TGTGCCAGCAGGGCCTCTAGTATCCCAAATGAGCAGTACTTC. Amino acids: CASRASSIPNEQYF.

This clonotype appeared a few times. The V gene is TRBV20-1, the J gene TRBJ2-7; 11 bases are shared with TRBD2. The V gene's germline CDR1 is DFQATT and CDR2 SNEGSKA (reference sequence). The V and J ends lost 2 bases and 4 bases, in that order; junction bases with no gene match: 7. This CDR3 region has 15 residues. CDR3 sequence: CSARPLAGGAYEQYF. DNA of the CDR3: TGCAGTGCTAGACCGCTAGCGGGAGGTGCGTACGAGCAGTACTTC.

CDR3 protein: CASSSRPLSGANVLTF. In DNA form, the CDR3 reads TGTGCCAGCAGCTCGCGGCCTCTCTCTGGGGCCAACGTCCTGACTTTC. This rearrangement joins TRBV7-9 to TRBJ2-6; D gene uncertain. V was trimmed by 4 bases and J by 0 bases, leaving 10 bases between them. The CDR3 has 16 residues. Germline V gene sequence: CDR1 SEHNR, CDR2 FQNEAQ (reference sequence).

The table lists this clonotype with a few counts. V and J are TRBV10-3 and TRBJ2-1; D gene ambiguous. The J call may be mistaken, given a closer DNA end match to TRBJ2-7. The CDR3 contains 12 residues. Germline V gene lookup returns CDR1 ENHRY and CDR2 SYGVKD. The CDR3 loop is CAISESYNEQYF. The CDR3 DNA is TGTGCCATCAGTGAGTCCTACAATGAGCAGTACTTC.

The CDR3 here is CASSARLAGDDEQFF. In DNA, the CDR3 is TGTGCCAGCAGTGCAAGACTAGCGGGAGACGATGAGCAGTTCTTC. The rearrangement joins TRBV9 to TRBJ2-1; 12 bases fit TRBD2. J gave up 8 bases and V 5 bases, and 8 bases lay outside the gene matches. The CDR3 length is 15 residues. Germline V gene data show CDR1 as SGDLS and CDR2 as YYNGEE.

The chain employs TRBV12-3 or TRBV12-4 and TRBJ2-5; weak D call: TRBD1 (5 bases). Between the trimmed V and J ends, which lost 4 bases and 4 bases, there was a span of 13 bases. The CDR3 loop spans 14 amino acids. The CDR3 sequence: CASSSPGRGETQYF. DNA of the CDR3: TGTGCCAGCAGTTCCCCCGGAAGGGGAGAGACCCAGTACTTC.

Remarks on this clonotype: Likely a read error: the CDR3 ends without its conserved phenylalanine or tryptophan. The gene calls are TRBV29-1 and TRBJ2-1; TRBD2 matches at 8 bases. Germline V CDR1 and CDR2: SQVTM, ANQGSEA. CDR3 length: 13 residues. V lost 4 bases to trimming and J lost 6 bases; unmatched junction nucleotides: 5. CDR3 amino acids: CSVVGLVVNEQFV. The CDR3 nucleotides read TGCAGCGTTGTGGGACTAGTTGTCAATGAGCAGTTCGTC.

Concerning this clonotype: It is likely a read error, because the conserved phenylalanine at the end of the CDR3 is missing. The chain couples TRBV12-3 or TRBV12-4 to TRBJ1-2, with a weak D call TRBD1 (5 bases). The CDR3 sequence is 15 residues long. Trimming took 5 bases from V and 4 from J, leaving 17 bases between them. As DNA, the CDR3 is TGTGCCAGCAGTGGCGCCCTAGACAGAACCTATGGCTACACCGTC. Translation gives CASSGALDRTYGYTV.

Here the CDR3 reads CASRFLGSGETTDTQYF. As DNA, the CDR3 is TGTGCCAGCAGGTTCCTCGGTAGCGGGGAAACCACAGATACGCAGTATTTT. The chain is built from TRBV6-6 and TRBJ2-3; 8 nucleotides line up with TRBD2. CDR1 is MNHNY, CDR2 SVGAGI, per germline (reference sequence). This CDR3 comprises 17 residues. The J segment lost 2 bases and the V segment lost 6 bases, leaving 13 bases of the junction unmatched.

The chain uses TRBV6-1 and TRBJ2-1; 11 bases match TRBD2. Trimming removed 3 bases from V and 4 bases from J; junction bases left unmatched: 8. CDR3 length: 17 residues. The germline V gene has CDR1 MNHNS and CDR2 SASEGT. In nucleotides, the CDR3 is TGTGCCAGCAGTGAGACTGGACTAGCGGGCAAGTACAATGAGCAGTTCTTC. Translating it yields CASSETGLAGKYNEQFF.

This clonotype was picked up a small number of times. The chain links TRBV29-1 to TRBJ2-1; TRBD1 might be the D (5 bases). CDR3 length: 12 amino acids. The V end lost 1 base, the J end lost 8 bases, and 9 bases lay between the germline ends. Germline-derived CDR1 and CDR2 are SQVTM and ANQGSEA. The CDR3 is CSVEAQVDEQFF. The CDR3 DNA is TGCAGCGTTGAAGCACAGGTTGATGAGCAGTTCTTC.

The rearrangement uses TRBV12-3 or TRBV12-4 and TRBJ2-6; the D gene is possibly TRBD1 (6 bases). This CDR3 spans 15 amino acids. V was pared by 6 bases and J by 4 bases, with 13 bases between. In DNA form, the CDR3 reads TGTGCCAGCAGAAGGGGGTTTCTGGGGGCCAACGTCCTGACTTTC. This sequence encodes CASRRGFLGANVLTF.

This sequence joins TRBV7-8 and TRBJ1-2; TRBD1 matches 12 bases. This CDR3 region has 16 residues. The germline V gene encodes CDR1 SGHVS and CDR2 FQNEAQ. V lost 4 bases, J lost 6 bases, and 9 bases stayed unmatched. Here the CDR3 reads CASSSRDRGREDGYTF. CDR3 bases: TGTGCCAGCAGCTCCAGGGACAGGGGGCGAGAGGATGGCTACACCTTC.

This clonotype was detected once. This chain uses TRBV7-2 with TRBJ2-1; tentatively, D is TRBD1 or TRBD2 (5 bases each). V shed 1 base and J shed 5 bases, with 12 bases lying between them. This CDR3 region has 15 residues. Per the germline V gene, CDR1 is SGHTA and CDR2 is FQGNSA. CDR3 nucleotide sequence: TGTGCCAGCAGCTTAGGAGGGGCCTGGGACAATGAGCAGTTCTTC. Its protein product is CASSLGGAWDNEQFF.

The rearrangement uses TRBV4-3 and TRBJ1-4; a weak D match, TRBD1 (5 bases). Germline CDR1 is LGHNA and CDR2 is YSLEER. The CDR3 has 14 residues. Trimming pared 6 bases from V and 8 bases from J, leaving 16 bases between. The CDR3 sequence is CASRGDGSSEKLFF. The DNA for the CDR3 is TGCGCCAGCAGAGGGGACGGAAGCAGCGAAAAACTGTTTTTT.

This sequence joins TRBV14 and TRBJ2-3; D may be TRBD2 (6 bases). The length of the CDR3 is 15 residues. CDR1 is SGHDN, CDR2 FVKESK, per germline. V lost 3 bases, J lost 0 bases, and 10 bases lay in between. The CDR3 region has the DNA TGTGCCAGCAGCCACGGAGGGTTAAGCACAGATACGCAGTATTTT. This codes for CASSHGGLSTDTQYF.

The CDR3 bases are TGTGCCAGCATTGGGACAAACAATGAGCAGTTCTTC. It codes for CASIGTNNEQFF. The chain links TRBV27 to TRBJ2-1; D perhaps matches TRBD1 (6 bases). The V and J ends lost 7 bases and 5 bases respectively, with 9 bases between them. The CDR3 has 12 residues. Germline V gene data show CDR1 as MNHEY and CDR2 as SMNVEV (reference sequence).

This clonotype was picked up one time. The chain is built from TRBV3-1 and TRBJ2-1, with TRBD1 as a possible D gene (6 bases). Trimming cost V 1 base and J 9 bases, with 13 bases left between them. The CDR3 is 14 residues long. From germline, CDR1 is LGHDT and CDR2 YNNKEL (reference sequence). In DNA form, the CDR3 reads TGTGCCAGCAGCCAAGGACAGGCAGGGAGTGAGCAGTTCTTC. It specifies CASSQGQAGSEQFF.

This chain links TRBV27 with TRBJ1-2; 7 bases align to TRBD1. Germline values: CDR1 MNHEY, CDR2 SMNVEV (reference sequence). J lost 8 bases, V lost 4 bases, and 7 bases had no gene match. This CDR3 is built from 13 residues. CDR3 in amino acids: CASSSTGPRGYTF. In DNA, the CDR3 is TGTGCCAGCAGTTCGACAGGGCCCCGCGGCTACACCTTC.

This clonotype was found a few times. The gene calls are TRBV5-1 and TRBJ2-5; D is ambiguous. The DNA matches TRBJ2-7 better at its end, which makes the J call doubtful. Germline CDR1 reads SGHRS; CDR2 reads YFSETQ. The CDR3 extends over 12 amino acids. CDR3 bases: TGCGCCAGCAGCTTGTTGGCTAGCGAGCAGTACTTC. Encoded protein: CASSLLASEQYF.

This clonotype was picked up a small number of times. V and J are TRBV6-2 or TRBV6-3 and TRBJ1-4; D remains ambiguous. CDR3 length: 12 amino acids. V lost 8 bases to trimming and J lost 5 bases, with 9 bases between them. Germline loops: CDR1 MNHEY, CDR2 SVGEGT. The CDR3 DNA reads as TGTGCCAGCCGCCCATCGAATGAAAAACTGTTTTTT. Translating gives CASRPSNEKLFF.

This clonotype has only a few counts. The J gene is TRBJ2-3, the V gene TRBV12-3 or TRBV12-4; D is ambiguous. Trimming took 3 bases from V and 2 from J, leaving 9 bases between them. This CDR3 is 14 amino acids long. CDR3 sequence (DNA): TGTGCCAGCAGTTTTGGCGGCCACACAGATACGCAGTATTTT. Its protein product is CASSFGGHTDTQYF.

The CDR3: CASSLDRGRSYGYTF. The CDR3 DNA is TGTGCCAGCAGTCTGGACAGGGGGCGTTCCTATGGCTACACCTTC. The chain joins TRBV12-3 or TRBV12-4 to TRBJ1-2, with TRBD1 identical over 11 bases. This CDR3 has 15 residues. Unmatched junction bases numbered 6, after V lost 5 bases and J lost 4 bases.

The chain has TRBV7-9 and TRBJ2-3; D is uncertain. Germline CDR1 reads SEHNR; CDR2 reads FQNEAQ (reference sequence). The CDR3 is 14 amino acids. The V gene lost 3 bases and the J gene lost 3 bases, with 10 bases spanning the gap. The DNA for the CDR3 is TGTGCCAGCAGCTTGAGCTTGCAGACAGATACGCAGTATTTT. Protein: CASSLSLQTDTQYF.

The CDR3 region is CASSPEVVDTQYF. In nucleotides, the CDR3 is TGTGCCAGCAGCCCAGAGGTTGTGGATACGCAGTATTTT. The rearrangement uses TRBV11-2 and TRBJ2-3; no clear D gene. CDR3 length: 13 residues. Germline V gene data show CDR1 as SGHAT and CDR2 as FQNNGV. The ends were cut back, 5 bases at V and 6 bases at J, with 12 bases in the middle.